This T cell receptor (beta chain) was captured by sequencing in a study of T cell repertoires in ileal Crohn's disease (dated by TCRdb to the late 2010s). Background for the entire study: Median disease duration was approximately 8 years, and about 36% of patients were identified as active smokers at the time of surgery. Surgery was performed for a complication in all patients, with stricturing disease in about 61% and penetrating disease in approximately 40%. Roughly half of the patients were given postoperative therapy, with more than 15 on anti-TNF agents and about 11 on thiopurines. The TCR repertoire was analysed in under 70 patients with Crohn's disease drawn from a prospective multicentre cohort. Running in parallel with the study was a multicentre cohort set up to find predictors of early endoscopic recurrence following ileocolonic resection. A Rutgeerts score higher than i0 was the definition used for endoscopic postoperative recurrence. A total of around 150 mucosal samples from some 50 patients were sequenced, collected from several sites on the surgical specimen as well as at postoperative endoscopy.

From the cysteine through the phenylalanine, the CDR3 covers 13 amino acids. The sequence is cut down to CDR3 DNA, 39 bases in frame from base 1. Based on the germline V gene (reference sequence), the CDR1 and CDR2 sequences are LNHNV and YYDKDF. V lost 5 bases and J lost 6 bases, and the count of bases not matched to a germline gene is 4. Paper-wide results and their limitations: Only a subgroup of patients, of unstated size, had their mucosal CD4 and CD8 T cells sorted and sequenced. Compared with CD4 T cells, sorted CD8 T cells held more high-frequency clones, which suggests that the mucosal expansions were mostly CD8. Endoscopic recurrence was linked to a higher percentage of high-frequency clones at surgery, and recurrence occurred in every patient whose clonality exceeded 26.8% (18/57). A significantly higher proportion of clonal expansions was observed in active smokers at surgery than in non-smokers (about 25% vs 20%, p=0.02).

A note on this clone: Its binding antigen is unknown. The record has no base qualities; no much larger clone is one base away.

Adults with ileal or ileocolonic Crohn's disease and an indication for ileocolonic resection were eligible for inclusion. Whole ileal mucosal biopsies were kept frozen at -80 degrees C prior to DNA extraction. A TRizol-based method was used to extract genomic DNA from the frozen whole biopsies, and the DNA was quantified with a NanoDrop 2000 spectrophotometer. Roughly 550 nanograms of biopsy DNA per sample were submitted for commercial TCRB immunosequencing. A two-step, amplification bias-controlled multiplex PCR was used by Adaptive Biotechnology to amplify CDR3 regions from genomic DNA. Primers covering every V and J gene segment were used in the first PCR, while barcodes and Illumina adapters were added in the second PCR. CDR3 libraries were sequenced on an Illumina instrument. On the study's bioinformatics: The analysis drew on both the pipelines supplied by the vendor and custom analysis of the raw data in R/Bioconductor running R version 3.3.0. Clonality, ranging from 0 to 1, was calculated as the inverse of the normalised Shannon entropy of all productive clones. High-frequency clones were defined as the share of the repertoire occupied by the top 100 clones, with only clones passing a 95% confidence test being retained. Repertoire diversity was measured with the Simpson index, and overlap between samples was measured with the Morisita-Horn index. TCRdb provides this immuneACCESS table in a form limited to in-frame rearrangements. Some clones are lacking; in checked studies, under half of them reflect an unresolved V gene, and why the rest are absent is not known. The DNA was the basis for D and trimming; V, J and clone size are from that table. Counted in this sample were roughly 7,000 clones; around 72% of them appeared once. 9% to 10% of the sample comes from the top ten.

The chain was built from TRBV15 and TRBJ1-5; TRBD1 fits 7 bases in the junction. This clonotype was obtained from an adult with Crohn's disease. The sample consisted of ileal tissue. The base sequence is TGTGCCACCAGCGTCCGGACAGGTCAGCCCCAGCATTTT. Its protein is CATSVRTGQPQHF.